What follows are 32 T cell receptor beta chains derived from one specimen sequenced in a study of immune evolution from preneoplasia to lung adenocarcinoma. Using immunoSEQ multiplex PCR, the repertoire was profiled, and TCRdb retains in-frame clones only, with some absent. The sample yields about 11,000 clones, just over 85% seen once. Sequencing was done on a sample of FFPE invasive lung adenocarcinoma tissue. The receptors come from a person between 65 and 80 years old with invasive lung adenocarcinoma.

This chain links TRBV28 with TRBJ2-7, with 7 bases lining up with TRBD2. J was trimmed by 9 bases and V by 6 bases; bases with no gene match: 14. The germline V gene encodes CDR1 MDHEN and CDR2 SYDVKM. This CDR3 contains 14 residues. CDR3 residues: CASSSAGSPPRQYF. The CDR3 coding sequence is TGTGCCAGCAGCTCAGCGGGATCACCTCCTAGGCAGTACTTC.

This chain connects TRBV25-1 to TRBJ2-7; perhaps TRBD1 as D (5 bases). Trimming left V 5 bases short and J 7 bases short, with 12 bases between. The germline V gene encodes CDR1 MGHDK and CDR2 SYGVNS. The CDR3 is 12 residues long. The DNA of the CDR3 is TGTGCCAGCAGTCCAGGGATGGGGGAGCAGTACTTC. It is translated as CASSPGMGEQYF.

This chain connects TRBV6-6 to TRBJ1-3; TRBD1 is a possible D gene (6 bases). This CDR3 comprises 14 residues. Germline V gene lookup returns CDR1 MNHNY and CDR2 SVGAGI (reference sequence). Trimming removed 4 bases from V and 7 bases from J, with 14 bases in between. CDR3 nucleotides: TGTGCCAGCAGTTGGGACAAGGCCTTGAACACCATATATTTT. It is translated as CASSWDKALNTIYF.

The chain links TRBV7-9 to TRBJ2-2, with 9 bases lining up with TRBD1. With 3 bases clipped from V and 4 bases from J, the junction kept 6 bases outside the gene matches. This CDR3 is 16 amino acids long. Germline V gene sequence: CDR1 SEHNR, CDR2 FQNEAQ (reference sequence). As DNA, the CDR3 is TGTGCCAGCAGCTTTACAGGGGGCTCAGGCACCGGGGAGCTGTTTTTT. This translates into CASSFTGGSGTGELFF.

The rearrangement uses TRBV29-1 and TRBJ2-7, with D uncertain. The germline V gene encodes CDR1 SQVTM and CDR2 ANQGSEA. The CDR3 runs to 13 residues. Trimming took off 6 bases at V and 1 base at J, with 13 bases between the two ends. As DNA, the CDR3 is TGCAGCGTCGAGTTGGGGTTGTCCTACGAGCAGTACTTC. It is translated as CSVELGLSYEQYF.

The chain recombines TRBV6-1 with TRBJ2-1; the match to TRBD1 covers 7 bases. The CDR3 runs 14 residues. Per the germline V gene, CDR1 is MNHNS and CDR2 is SASEGT. With 7 bases clipped from V and 2 bases from J, the junction kept 5 bases outside the gene matches. The CDR3 DNA reads TGTGCCAGCATAGCCGGGACAGCCTACAATGAGCAGTTCTTC. It codes for CASIAGTAYNEQFF.

Remarks on this clone: At one end the junction does not follow the germline gene, possibly because of a read error. This rearrangement joins TRBV6-5 to TRBJ1-2; 7 bases map to TRBD1. CDR3 length: 16 amino acids. Germline CDR1 MNHEY, CDR2 SVGAGI. The CDR3 DNA reads TGTGCCAGCAGTTACGTCAGGACAGGTGGCAACTATGGCTACACTTTC. Translating gives CASSYVRTGGNYGYTF.

The rearrangement uses TRBV5-4 and TRBJ1-1; TRBD1 aligns across 12 bases. The CDR3 consists of 17 residues. Germline V lookup: CDR1 SGHNT, CDR2 YYREEE (reference sequence). V was clipped by 7 bases and J by 6 bases; unmatched bases: 16. The CDR3 protein is CASGRGTGGQKRAEAFF. CDR3 nucleotides: TGTGCCAGCGGCCGGGGGACAGGGGGCCAAAAGAGGGCTGAAGCTTTCTTT. Filled out from reference TRBV5-4 and TRBJ1-1, the complete variable domain reads ETGVTQSPTHLIKTRGQQVTLRCSSQSGHNTVSWYQQALGQGPQFIFQYYREEENGRGNFPPRFSGLQFPNYSSELNVNALELDDSALYLCASGRGTGGQKRAEAFFGQGTRLTVV.

V and J are TRBV7-9 and TRBJ2-5; tentative D call: TRBD2 (7 bases). The length of the CDR3 is 17 residues. The germline CDR1 and CDR2 sequences are SEHNR and FQNEAQ (reference sequence). V was pared by 5 bases and J by 2 bases, with 21 bases between. The CDR3 loop is CASSLQGGSGTQETQYF. The CDR3 DNA is TGTGCCAGCAGCCTGCAAGGGGGGAGCGGGACACAAGAGACCCAGTACTTC. The full variable domain, rest sourced from reference TRBV7-9 and TRBJ2-5, is DTGVSQNPRHKITKRGQNVTFRCDPISEHNRLYWYRQTLGQGPEFLTYFQNEAQLEKSRLLSDRFSAERPKGSFSTLEIQRTEQGDSAMYLCASSLQGGSGTQETQYFGPGTRLLVL.

V usage is TRBV29-1 and J usage is TRBJ2-7, with 7 bases aligning to TRBD1. Unmatched junction bases numbered 7, after V lost 7 bases and J lost 7 bases. Germline CDR1 and CDR2: SQVTM and ANQGSEA. The CDR3 loop spans 11 amino acids. The CDR3 is CSASGGIEQYF. DNA for the CDR3: TGCAGCGCTTCAGGGGGAATAGAGCAGTACTTC.

The chain links TRBV4-1 to TRBJ1-4, with D possibly matching TRBD1 (5 bases). Trimming pared 7 bases from V and 6 bases from J, leaving 12 bases between. Germline-derived CDR1 and CDR2 are MGHRA and YSYEKL. CDR3 length: 13 amino acids. CDR3 bases: TGCGCCAGCACAGCGGGGGGGGATGAAAAACTGTTTTTT. Its translation is CASTAGGDEKLFF.

The chain has TRBV11-3 and TRBJ2-2; D not resolved. Germline V gene data show CDR1 as SGHNT and CDR2 as YENEEA. The CDR3 runs to 13 residues. With 5 bases removed from V and 8 bases from J, the gap between germline ends came to 12 bases. CDR3 sequence (DNA): TGTGCCAGCAGCGCCTCTAGGCAGGGGGAGCTGTTTTTT. Protein: CASSASRQGELFF.

The rearrangement uses TRBV19 and TRBJ2-3, with D possibly matching TRBD1 (6 bases). The germline CDR1 and CDR2 sequences are LNHDA and SQIVND (reference sequence). The V end lost 1 base, the J end lost 0 bases, and 11 bases lay between the germline ends. This CDR3 has 16 amino acids. The DNA of the CDR3 is TGTGCCAGTAGTATAGGGGGACACTCGAGCACAGATACGCAGTATTTT. It is translated as CASSIGGHSSTDTQYF.

This chain connects TRBV2 to TRBJ2-5; 10 positions match TRBD1. V lost 5 bases and J lost 4; bases outside the gene matches: 7. The CDR3 totals 15 residues. Germline V lookup: CDR1 SNHLY, CDR2 FYNNEI. For the CDR3, the DNA is TGTGCCAGCAGTCCCGACAGGGGGCGGGGAGAGACCCAGTACTTC. Translation gives CASSPDRGRGETQYF.

The gene calls are TRBV15 and TRBJ1-1, with TRBD1 as a possible D gene (5 bases). This CDR3 is 12 amino acids long. Germline values: CDR1 LNHNV, CDR2 YYDKDF (reference sequence). V lost 8 bases, J lost 8 bases, and 15 bases lay in between. The CDR3, as DNA: TGTGCCACCTCGACGGGGGTGGCGGAAGCTTTCTTT. This translates into CATSTGVAEAFF.

The chain links TRBV6-6 to TRBJ1-1; perhaps TRBD1 as D (6 bases). V lost 5 bases and J 0 bases, leaving 13 bases between the germline ends. Germline lookup yields CDR1 MNHNY and CDR2 SVGAGI (reference sequence). This CDR3 has 15 amino acids. The CDR3 protein is CASSPRQELNTEAFF. Written as DNA, the CDR3 is TGTGCCAGCAGTCCGCGACAGGAACTGAACACTGAAGCTTTCTTT.

The chain uses TRBV5-1 and TRBJ1-5; tentatively, D is TRBD1 (5 bases). The CDR3 consists of 14 residues. The V and J ends lost 5 bases and 7 bases respectively, with 16 bases between them. Germline values: CDR1 SGHRS, CDR2 YFSETQ. CDR3 DNA sequence: TGCGCCAGCAGACTAGGGGAGGAGGAGCAGCCCCAGCATTTT. This codes for CASRLGEEEQPQHF.

The V gene is TRBV19, the J gene TRBJ1-5; tentatively, D is TRBD1 (5 bases). Trimming took off 3 bases at V and 2 bases at J, with 17 bases between the two ends. The CDR3 contains 17 residues. CDR1 LNHDA and CDR2 SQIVND come from the germline V gene (reference sequence). The CDR3 nucleotides are TGTGCCAGTAGTATCGGACGCCGGGGGGGTGGCAATCAGCCCCAGCATTTT. It translates to CASSIGRRGGGNQPQHF.

The chain carries TRBV28 and TRBJ1-5, with D unresolved. CDR1 and CDR2 (germline): MDHEN, SYDVKM. The CDR3 length is 12 residues. V lost 2 bases and J lost 5, with 4 bases in between. The CDR3, as DNA: TGTGCCAGCAGTTTACCCTATCAGCCCCAGCATTTT. Protein: CASSLPYQPQHF. The whole variable domain, filled in from reference TRBV28 and TRBJ1-5, reads DVKVTQSSRYLVKRTGEKVFLECVQDMDHENMFWYRQDPGLGLRLIYFSYDVKMKEKGDIPEGYSVSREKKERFSLILESASTNQTSMYLCASSLPYQPQHFGDGTRLSIL.

The V and J genes are TRBV11-2 and TRBJ2-3, with TRBD2 matching 10 bases. Germline V gene lookup returns CDR1 SGHAT and CDR2 FQNNGV. This CDR3 has 15 residues. Trimming at V came to 4 bases and at J to 10 bases, leaving 11 bases not matched to a gene. CDR3 bases: TGTGCCAGCAGCTACGATGCAGCGGGGGGGCGGGCGCAGTATTTT. It encodes CASSYDAAGGRAQYF.

The chain is built from TRBV2 and TRBJ1-1, with 7 nucleotides matching TRBD1. This CDR3 spans 14 amino acids. Germline V gene data show CDR1 as SNHLY and CDR2 as FYNNEI. The V segment lost 3 bases and the J segment 4 bases; nucleotides outside the gene matches: 5. Written as DNA, the CDR3 is TGTGCCAGCAGTGAGGGGACAGTTTCCACTGAAGCTTTCTTT. It yields the protein CASSEGTVSTEAFF.

The genes are TRBV6-5 and TRBJ1-2; a possible D gene is TRBD1 (5 bases). The CDR3 covers 14 residues. Trimming removed 7 bases at V and 7 bases at J, with 19 bases between. Germline values: CDR1 MNHEY, CDR2 SVGAGI. CDR3 region: CASTPLTALGGYTF. The CDR3 DNA is TGTGCCAGCACCCCTCTGACAGCTTTGGGTGGCTACACCTTC.

V and J are TRBV11-3 and TRBJ2-1; the match to TRBD1 covers 11 bases. J gave up 3 bases and V 5 bases, and 6 bases lay outside the gene matches. Germline CDR1 is SGHNT and CDR2 is YENEEA. The CDR3 extends over 16 amino acids. The CDR3 reads CASSPGTGGFYNEQFF. DNA of the CDR3: TGTGCCAGCAGCCCAGGGACAGGGGGTTTCTACAATGAGCAGTTCTTC.

This clone was counted between two and nine times. This sequence joins TRBV6-6 and TRBJ1-2; possible D gene TRBD1, 6 bases. Trimming took off 0 bases at V and 6 bases at J, with 11 bases between the two ends. The CDR3 consists of 14 residues. Germline V gene lookup returns CDR1 MNHNY and CDR2 SVGAGI (reference sequence). The CDR3 coding sequence is TGTGCCAGCAGTTACTCCAACAGGGTTGATGGCTACACCTTC. Translation: CASSYSNRVDGYTF.

The chain joins TRBV20-1 to TRBJ1-2; no reliable D call. This CDR3 contains 11 residues. Germline CDR1 and CDR2: DFQATT and SNEGSKA (reference sequence). CDR3 in DNA: TGCAGCGCTCAAGATAACTATGGCTACACCTTC. This encodes CSAQDNYGYTF.

This chain joins TRBV2 and TRBJ2-5, with 9 bases aligning to TRBD2. V dropped 4 bases and J dropped 2; count of bases not matched to a gene: 2. Germline V lookup: CDR1 SNHLY, CDR2 FYNNEI. This CDR3 is 14 amino acids long. CDR3 nucleotides: TGTGCCAGCAGTGCTAGCGGGGCACAAGAGACCCAGTACTTC. It encodes CASSASGAQETQYF.

Written as DNA, the CDR3 is TGTGCCAGCAGCCAAGAGCGGGGCCATGAGCAGTTCTTC. Protein: CASSQERGHEQFF. The chain uses TRBV6-6 and TRBJ2-1, with TRBD2 matching over 7 bases. Germline assignment: CDR1 MNHNY and CDR2 SVGAGI (reference sequence). The length of the CDR3 is 13 residues. Trimming removed 6 bases from V and 8 bases from J; junction bases left unmatched: 7.

This clone was observed a few times. V is TRBV29-1 and J is TRBJ1-1; D is perhaps TRBD1 (5 bases). Between the trimmed V and J ends, which lost 7 bases and 5 bases, there was a span of 20 bases. The CDR3 is 14 amino acids. The V gene's germline CDR1 is SQVTM and CDR2 ANQGSEA. CDR3 region: CSAIVQGEGTEAFF. The DNA of the CDR3 is TGCAGCGCCATCGTCCAGGGTGAGGGTACTGAAGCTTTCTTT.

This sequence joins TRBV5-4 and TRBJ2-3; D remains ambiguous. The CDR3 sequence is 15 residues long. Germline assignment: CDR1 SGHNT and CDR2 YYREEE (reference sequence). Trimming stripped 5 bases from V and 5 bases from J, with 18 bases between. CDR3 bases: TGTGCCAGCAGTCCCTCGACACACTCCAAAGATACGCAGTATTTT. Amino acids: CASSPSTHSKDTQYF.

The V call is TRBV27, the J call TRBJ1-2; 7 positions agree with TRBD1. Germline CDR1 reads MNHEY; CDR2 reads SMNVEV (reference sequence). The junction had 12 bases not matched to a gene; V was cut back by 6 bases and J by 8 bases. The CDR3 contains 14 residues. The CDR3 DNA sequence: TGTGCCAGCAGGATTCCGGGACAGAAGGACGGCTACACCTTC. Protein: CASRIPGQKDGYTF.

The chain has TRBV5-1 and TRBJ1-3; D is uncertain. The CDR3 spans 15 residues. Trimming left V 4 bases short and J 0 bases short, with 11 bases between. Germline lookup yields CDR1 SGHRS and CDR2 YFSETQ. The CDR3 is CASSPGGVSGNTIYF. CDR3 nucleotide sequence: TGCGCCAGCAGCCCGGGCGGGGTCTCTGGAAACACCATATATTTT. Combining the CDR3 with reference TRBV5-1 and TRBJ1-3 gives the whole variable domain KAGVTQTPRYLIKTRGQQVTLSCSPISGHRSVSWYQQTPGQGLQFLFEYFSETQRNKGNFPGRFSGRQFSNSRSEMNVSTLELGDSALYLCASSPGGVSGNTIYFGEGSWLTVV.

The chain employs TRBV5-1 and TRBJ1-4; no reliable D call. This CDR3 comprises 17 residues. Per the germline V gene, CDR1 is SGHRS and CDR2 is YFSETQ. V was cut by 0 bases and J by 0 bases, with 12 bases left in between. The CDR3 bases are TGCGCCAGCAGCTTGGAGGGCAGAACTGCAACTAATGAAAAACTGTTTTTT. This sequence encodes CASSLEGRTATNEKLFF.